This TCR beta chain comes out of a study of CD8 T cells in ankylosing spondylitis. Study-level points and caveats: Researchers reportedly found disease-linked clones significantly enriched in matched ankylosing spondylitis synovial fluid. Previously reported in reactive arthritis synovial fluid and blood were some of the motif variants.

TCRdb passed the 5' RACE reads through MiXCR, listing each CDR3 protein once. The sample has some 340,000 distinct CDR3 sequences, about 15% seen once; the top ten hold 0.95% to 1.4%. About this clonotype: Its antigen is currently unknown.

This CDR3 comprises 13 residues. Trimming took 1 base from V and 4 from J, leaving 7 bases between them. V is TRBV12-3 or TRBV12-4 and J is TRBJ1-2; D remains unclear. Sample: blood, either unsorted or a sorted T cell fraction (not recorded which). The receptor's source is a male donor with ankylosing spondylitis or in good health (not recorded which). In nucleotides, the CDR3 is TGTGCCAGCAGTTTAGTATGGTCCTATGGCTACACCTTC. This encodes CASSLVWSYGYTF.